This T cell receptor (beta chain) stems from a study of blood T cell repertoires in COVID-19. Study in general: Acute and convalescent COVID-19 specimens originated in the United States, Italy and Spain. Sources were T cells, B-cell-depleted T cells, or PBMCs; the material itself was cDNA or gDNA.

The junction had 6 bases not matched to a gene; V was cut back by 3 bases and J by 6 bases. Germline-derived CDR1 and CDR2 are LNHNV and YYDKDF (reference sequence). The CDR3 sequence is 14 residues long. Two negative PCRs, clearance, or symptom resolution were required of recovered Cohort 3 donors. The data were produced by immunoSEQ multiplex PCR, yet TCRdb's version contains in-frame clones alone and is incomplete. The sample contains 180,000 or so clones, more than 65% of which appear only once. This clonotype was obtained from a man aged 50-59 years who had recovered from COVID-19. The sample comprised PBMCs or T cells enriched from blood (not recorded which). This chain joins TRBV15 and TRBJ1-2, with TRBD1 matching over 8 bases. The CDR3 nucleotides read TGTGCCACCAGCAGGGAGGACAGGGTGAATGGCTACACCTTC. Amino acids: CATSREDRVNGYTF.